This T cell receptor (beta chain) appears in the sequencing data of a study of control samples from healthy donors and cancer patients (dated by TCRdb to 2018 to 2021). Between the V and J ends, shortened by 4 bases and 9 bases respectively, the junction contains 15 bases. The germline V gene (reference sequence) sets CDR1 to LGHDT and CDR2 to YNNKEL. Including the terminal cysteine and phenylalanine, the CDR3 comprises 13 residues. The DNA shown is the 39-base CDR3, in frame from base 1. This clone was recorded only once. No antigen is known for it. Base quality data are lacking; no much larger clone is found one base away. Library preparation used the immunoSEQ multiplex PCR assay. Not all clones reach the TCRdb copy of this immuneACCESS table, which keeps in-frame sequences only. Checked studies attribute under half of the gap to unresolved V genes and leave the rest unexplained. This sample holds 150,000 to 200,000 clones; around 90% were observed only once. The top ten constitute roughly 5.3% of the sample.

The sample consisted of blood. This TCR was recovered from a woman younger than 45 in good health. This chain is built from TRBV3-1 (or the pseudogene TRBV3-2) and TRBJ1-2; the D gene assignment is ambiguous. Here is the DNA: TGTGCCAGCAGCCTCGCCTCGACATTGAGCTACACCTTC. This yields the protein CASSLASTLSYTF.